This T cell receptor beta chain appears in the sequencing data of a study of cytomegalovirus exposure and HLA in healthy donors. The CDR3 spans 18 residues. Germline CDR1 SEHNR, CDR2 FQNEAQ (reference sequence). V gave up 5 bases and J gave up 3 bases; unmatched junction bases: 12. The PCR was carried out with 60 Vbeta primers and 13 Jbeta primers. Assay: immunoSEQ multiplex PCR; the TCRdb copy retains only in-frame clones and omits some. The table for this sample gives roughly 100,000 clones. The V gene is TRBV7-9, the J gene TRBJ2-7, with TRBD2 matching over 14 bases. The material sequenced was PBMCs. The sequence came from a man between 45 and 60 years old in good health and CMV-seronegative. CDR3 DNA sequence: TGTGCCAGCAGCCCCGGACTAGCGGGGGGTTACTTGGGCTACGAGCAGTACTTC. It is translated as CASSPGLAGGYLGYEQYF. Full variable domain (outside the CDR3, taken from reference TRBV7-9 and TRBJ2-7): DTGVSQNPRHKITKRGQNVTFRCDPISEHNRLYWYRQTLGQGPEFLTYFQNEAQLEKSRLLSDRFSAERPKGSFSTLEIQRTEQGDSAMYLCASSPGLAGGYLGYEQYFGPGTRLTVT.